This T cell receptor (beta chain) was documented in a study of cytomegalovirus exposure and HLA in healthy donors. The germline CDR1 and CDR2 sequences are SQVTM and ANQGSEA. V gave up 7 bases and J gave up 0 bases, with 13 bases separating them. CDR3 length: 15 residues. Study-level findings and limits: Accurate predictions that matched the HLA-A and HLA-B alleles of most subjects were reportedly made from TCR beta sequences. Data from an earlier analysis indicated that most TCR beta V segments were productive either about 87% or about 30% of the time.

The PCR ran on 60 Vbeta and 13 Jbeta primers. TCRdb keeps only in-frame clones here, not all; method: immunoSEQ multiplex PCR. The sample includes about 130,000 clones, roughly 79% of them seen just once. As concerns this clone: Its antigen is undetermined.

This sequence originates from a woman in her forties or fifties in good health and CMV-seronegative. The V and J genes are TRBV29-1 and TRBJ2-6; TRBD2 is a possible D gene (6 bases). Sequencing was performed on PBMCs. CDR3 nucleotides: TGCAGCGCGGGCGGAGGGAACTCTGGGGCCAACGTCCTGACTTTC. The encoded protein is CSAGGGNSGANVLTF.